These 20 T cell receptor beta chains were sequenced from one sample in a study of response to subunit inactivated influenza vaccine. Via MiXCR, TCRdb re-called the RT-PCR reads, giving one row per CDR3 protein. This table has about 240,000 distinct CDR3 sequences, approximately 12% appearing once. Sample: non-naive T cells sorted from PBMCs, taken approximately 15 days before vaccination. These receptor sequences come from a man between 45 and 60 years old who received an inactivated influenza vaccine.

The chain combines TRBV7-9 with TRBJ1-3; weak D call: TRBD1 (6 bases). Trimming shortened V by 5 bases and J by 8 bases, and 19 bases separated the two germline ends. Germline CDR1 is SEHNR and CDR2 is FQNEAQ (reference sequence). The CDR3 has 15 amino acids. The chain's CDR3 is CASSEQTGPGHTIYF. CDR3 DNA: TGTGCCAGCAGCGAACAGACAGGCCCAGGTCACACCATATATTTT.

The chain's CDR3 is CAISLGRETQYF. The CDR3 DNA reads as TGTGCCATCAGTCTTGGCCGGGAGACCCAGTACTTC. This chain joins TRBV10-3 and TRBJ2-5; no definite D call. Germline CDR1 ENHRY, CDR2 SYGVKD. Trimming took 5 bases from V and 5 from J, leaving 9 bases between them. The CDR3 is made up of 12 amino acids.

This clonotype was counted only a few times. The J gene is TRBJ2-7, the V gene TRBV11-2; TRBD1 agrees at 10 bases. Unmatched junction bases numbered 6, after V lost 5 bases and J lost 5 bases. The length of the CDR3 is 14 residues. Germline V gene lookup returns CDR1 SGHAT and CDR2 FQNNGV. CDR3: CASSPRTGGDEQYF. As DNA, the CDR3 is TGTGCCAGCAGCCCAAGGACAGGGGGTGACGAGCAGTACTTC. The full variable domain, rest sourced from reference TRBV11-2 and TRBJ2-7, is EAGVAQSPRYKIIEKRQSVAFWCNPISGHATLYWYQQILGQGPKLLIQFQNNGVVDDSQLPKDRFSAERLKGVDSTLKIQPAKLEDSAVYLCASSPRTGGDEQYFGPGTRLTVT.

This clonotype was seen repeatedly, ten times or more. This chain joins TRBV7-2 and TRBJ2-3; 9 bases agree with TRBD1. The V gene end was trimmed by 3 bases and the J gene end by 10 bases; junction bases not matched to a gene: 8. The CDR3 has 14 amino acids. In germline, CDR1 is SGHTA, CDR2 FQGNSA. The CDR3 DNA is TGTGCCAGCAGCTTCACGACAGGGGGACGGGCGCAGTATTTT. It is translated as CASSFTTGGRAQYF.

This clonotype showed up just a few times. J is TRBJ2-1 and V is TRBV19; D gene ambiguous. CDR1 is LNHDA, CDR2 SQIVND, per germline (reference sequence). This CDR3 spans 17 amino acids. Trimming took 1 base from V and 7 from J, leaving 20 bases between them. Here the CDR3 reads CASSIGARRGPGNEQFF. CDR3 DNA sequence: TGTGCCAGTAGTATAGGGGCGCGGCGTGGGCCCGGTAATGAGCAGTTCTTC.

There are a few counts of this clonotype. The rearrangement uses TRBV27 and TRBJ2-7; 13 positions match TRBD2. The CDR3 sequence is 16 residues long. Trimming removed 3 bases from V and 1 base from J; junction bases left unmatched: 3. From germline, CDR1 is MNHEY and CDR2 SMNVEV (reference sequence). The CDR3 coding sequence is TGTGCCAGCAGTTTCCTGGGACTAGCGGGATCCTACGAGCAGTACTTC. It codes for CASSFLGLAGSYEQYF.

There are a few counts of this clonotype. The V call is TRBV11-2, the J call TRBJ2-1, with 8 bases aligning to TRBD1. J was trimmed by 3 bases and V by 1 base; bases with no gene match: 8. There are 17 residues in the CDR3. The germline CDR1 and CDR2 sequences are SGHAT and FQNNGV. The CDR3 reads CASSLGLDRGNYNEQFF. The CDR3 region has the DNA TGTGCCAGCAGCTTAGGATTAGACAGGGGCAACTACAATGAGCAGTTCTTC.

The sample holds one count of this clonotype. This chain links TRBV6-1 with TRBJ1-4; D might be TRBD1 (6 bases). Germline CDR1 reads MNHNS; CDR2 reads SASEGT. Between the trimmed V and J ends, which lost 3 bases and 7 bases, there was a span of 12 bases. The CDR3 totals 14 residues. CDR3 sequence (DNA): TGTGCCAGCAGTGAGGGGGCTTACGGTGAAAAACTGTTTTTT. It encodes CASSEGAYGEKLFF.

This clonotype was counted between two and nine times. The chain employs TRBV12-3 or TRBV12-4 and TRBJ2-3; 11 bases fit TRBD2. This CDR3 region has 17 residues. Trimming cost V 6 bases and J 2 bases; bases outside gene matches: 10. The CDR3 DNA reads TGTGCCAGCAGCCCACTTGGGACTAGCGGATCCACAGATACGCAGTATTTT. Its protein product is CASSPLGTSGSTDTQYF.

This rearrangement joins TRBV4-3 to TRBJ2-2; no firm D call. Germline V gene data show CDR1 as LGHNA and CDR2 as YSLEER. This CDR3 has 14 residues. Trimming left V 0 bases short and J 5 bases short, with 7 bases between. The CDR3 sequence: CASSQDKVTGELFF. The CDR3 coding sequence is TGCGCCAGCAGCCAAGATAAGGTTACCGGGGAGCTGTTTTTT.

The rearrangement links TRBV2 to TRBJ1-5; TRBD1 might be the D (5 bases). The CDR3 loop spans 14 amino acids. The V and J ends lost 7 bases and 0 bases respectively, with 10 bases between them. The germline V gene has CDR1 SNHLY and CDR2 FYNNEI. This CDR3 reads CASKRGGSNQPQHF. As DNA, the CDR3 is TGTGCCAGCAAGCGGGGGGGTAGCAATCAGCCCCAGCATTTT.

The chain uses TRBV29-1 and TRBJ2-1; 7 bases fit TRBD1. CDR3 length: 16 amino acids. The junction had 11 bases not matched to a gene; V was cut back by 0 bases and J by 6 bases. Germline CDR1 SQVTM, CDR2 ANQGSEA. Here the CDR3 DNA reads TGCAGCGTTGAAGATCGGGGACAGTCTGGTAGCAATGAGCAGTTCTTC. As protein: CSVEDRGQSGSNEQFF.

This clonotype turned up a few times. The gene calls are TRBV5-6 and TRBJ2-2, with D perhaps matching TRBD2 (6 bases). CDR3 length equals 17 residues. Germline V CDR1 and CDR2: SGHDT, YYEEEE. V dropped 0 bases and J dropped 0 bases, with 12 bases sitting between them. The CDR3 DNA is TGTGCCAGCAGCTTGGGTTTTGGGACTGCGAACACCGGGGAGCTGTTTTTT. As protein: CASSLGFGTANTGELFF. The full variable domain, completed using reference TRBV5-6 and TRBJ2-2, is DAGVTQSPTHLIKTRGQQVTLRCSPKSGHDTVSWYQQALGQGPQFIFQYYEEEERQRGNFPDRFSGHQFPNYSSELNVNALLLGDSALYLCASSLGFGTANTGELFFGEGSRLTVL.

The chain uses TRBV20-1 and TRBJ2-4; perhaps TRBD1 as D (6 bases). This CDR3 has 13 amino acids. Per the germline V gene, CDR1 is DFQATT and CDR2 is SNEGSKA (reference sequence). The V end was cut by 1 base, the J end by 8 bases, with 12 bases between. This chain's CDR3 is CSARGRGRDIQYF. As DNA, the CDR3 is TGCAGTGCTAGAGGCAGGGGTCGGGACATTCAGTACTTC.

This clonotype was detected many times. The chain uses TRBV14 and TRBJ2-1; D tentatively reads TRBD1 or TRBD2 (5 bases each). The germline V gene encodes CDR1 SGHDN and CDR2 FVKESK. The V end was cut by 1 base, the J end by 14 bases, with 18 bases between. The length of the CDR3 is 14 residues. DNA of the CDR3: TGTGCCAGCAGCCAAGGATTAAGACAGACCGGGAAGTTCTTC. Translating gives CASSQGLRQTGKFF.

This clonotype came up many times. The rearrangement links TRBV12-3 or TRBV12-4 to TRBJ1-5; TRBD1 might be the D (5 bases). Trimming removed 4 bases from V and 0 bases from J, with 10 bases in between. This CDR3 spans 15 amino acids. CDR3 loop: CASSSGGNSNQPQHF. In DNA form, the CDR3 reads TGTGCCAGCAGTTCGGGGGGAAATAGCAATCAGCCCCAGCATTTT.

This clonotype came up many times. V is TRBV20-1 and J is TRBJ2-1; D unclear. Germline V gene sequence: CDR1 DFQATT, CDR2 SNEGSKA (reference sequence). The CDR3 contains 10 residues. Trimming took 5 bases from V and 6 from J, leaving 5 bases between them. The CDR3 protein is CSAFSNEQFF. CDR3 sequence (DNA): TGCAGTGCTTTCAGCAATGAGCAGTTCTTC.

The chain couples TRBV7-6 to TRBJ2-3; perhaps TRBD1 as D (6 bases). Gene TRBJ1-5 matches the end of the DNA better, so the J call may be wrong. The CDR3 is 15 amino acids. Germline V gives CDR1 SGHVS, CDR2 FNYEAQ. The CDR3 is CASSLAGASTDTQHF. The CDR3 coding sequence is TGTGCCAGCAGCTTAGCGGGGGCTAGCACAGATACGCAGCATTTT.

This clonotype was observed a handful of times. This sequence joins TRBV25-1 and TRBJ2-7, with D possibly called TRBD1 or TRBD2 (5 bases each). The germline gives CDR1 MGHDK, CDR2 SYGVNS. The CDR3 length is 13 residues. V gave up 8 bases and J gave up 2 bases, with 13 bases separating them. CDR3 DNA sequence: TGTGCCAGCGAGAACGGGGCTACCTACGAGCAGTACTTC. Its translation: CASENGATYEQYF.

This clonotype was counted at least ten times. This sequence joins TRBV5-6 and TRBJ1-3; D uncertain. CDR1 is SGHDT, CDR2 YYEEEE, per germline. The V and J ends lost 5 bases and 0 bases respectively, with 6 bases between them. The CDR3 loop spans 13 amino acids. The CDR3: CASSPSSGNTIYF. Here the CDR3 DNA reads TGTGCCAGCAGTCCGAGCTCTGGAAACACCATATATTTT.